This T cell receptor (beta chain) was captured by sequencing in a study of T cells after yellow fever vaccination. Study overall: Researchers used SMART-Seq v4 Ultra Low Input to prepare fractions that had low cell numbers. Findings and limits, study-wide: Sorted repertoires could include abundant contaminating clonotypes from bulk cells.

V was shortened by 2 bases and J by 0 bases, with 17 bases between the two germline ends. The CDR3 is 19 amino acids. The V gene's germline CDR1 is MGHRA and CDR2 YSYEKL. Regarding this clonotype: What it binds is unknown.

TCRdb ran MiXCR on the 5' RACE reads and lists one entry per CDR3 protein. This table has roughly 190,000 distinct CDR3 sequences, more than 9.5% appearing once. The sequence derives from a man between 18 and 35 years old who received the YFV17D yellow fever vaccine. The chain employs TRBV4-1 and TRBJ1-6; D not resolved. This material consisted of CD8+ T cells sorted from PBMCs, taken 15 days after the yellow fever booster vaccination. The CDR3: CASSQWRGRSSSYNSPLHF. The CDR3 bases are TGCGCCAGCAGCCAATGGCGTGGAAGGTCGAGCTCCTATAATTCACCCCTCCACTTT.